The 9 T cell receptor beta chains listed next were all sequenced from one sample in a study of blood T cell repertoires in COVID-19. TCRdb's table, derived via immunoSEQ multiplex PCR, lists solely in-frame clones and lacks some. The repertoire holds a few hundred thousand clones, with about 88% as singletons. Sequenced sample: PBMCs or T cells enriched from blood (not recorded which). The receptors here all came from a woman in her twenties or thirties who had recovered from COVID-19.

V and J are TRBV7-9 and TRBJ1-2, with 7 nucleotides matching TRBD1. The junction had 16 bases not matched to a gene; V was cut back by 4 bases and J by 5 bases. The germline gives CDR1 SEHNR, CDR2 FQNEAQ (reference sequence). This CDR3 has 17 amino acids. CDR3 sequence reads: CASSSPEFNRGGYGYTF. CDR3 nucleotide sequence: TGTGCCAGCAGCTCCCCCGAATTTAACAGGGGCGGGTATGGCTACACCTTC.

This rearrangement joins TRBV19 to TRBJ1-2; 7 bases agree with TRBD1. In germline, CDR1 is LNHDA, CDR2 SQIVND (reference sequence). The CDR3 consists of 14 residues. After removal of 1 base from V and 6 bases from J, the junction contained 5 bases not matched to a gene. The DNA of the CDR3 is TGTGCCAGTAGTATAGGACAGGGCCTGGATGGCTACACCTTC. This sequence encodes CASSIGQGLDGYTF.

This clone was found once. This chain joins TRBV14 and TRBJ1-6; D remains ambiguous. The CDR3 contains 14 residues. Germline V gene sequence: CDR1 SGHDN, CDR2 FVKESK. V lost 0 bases, J lost 9 bases, and 9 bases lay in between. The CDR3 here is CASSQDLSGSPLHF. The CDR3 region has the DNA TGTGCCAGCAGCCAAGATTTAAGCGGTTCACCCCTCCACTTT.

V and J are TRBV29-1 and TRBJ2-1; 8 nucleotides agree with TRBD2. This CDR3 contains 14 residues. J lost 7 bases, V lost 0 bases, and 5 bases had no gene match. CDR1 and CDR2 from the germline V gene are SQVTM and ANQGSEA. The CDR3 spells CSVEDPGTSNEQFF. The CDR3 DNA reads as TGCAGCGTTGAAGATCCCGGGACTAGTAATGAGCAGTTCTTC.

The chain is built from TRBV4-1 and TRBJ2-5; TRBD2 is a possible D gene (6 bases). The ends were cut back, 6 bases at V and 7 bases at J, with 9 bases in the middle. The V gene's germline CDR1 is MGHRA and CDR2 YSYEKL. The CDR3 totals 11 residues. The CDR3 is CASSRRGTQYF. The CDR3, as DNA: TGCGCCAGCAGTCGGCGGGGGACCCAGTACTTC.

The V gene is TRBV11-2, the J gene TRBJ1-5; TRBD1 might be the D (6 bases). Germline lookup yields CDR1 SGHAT and CDR2 FQNNGV. V was pared by 4 bases and J by 3 bases, with 10 bases between. The CDR3 covers 14 residues. The CDR3 is CASSYTGYNQPQHF. DNA of the CDR3: TGTGCCAGCAGCTATACAGGGTACAATCAGCCCCAGCATTTT.

The rearrangement uses TRBV5-4 and TRBJ2-7, with 10 nucleotides matching TRBD1. Germline V CDR1 and CDR2: SGHNT, YYREEE (reference sequence). V shed 3 bases and J 7 bases; nucleotides not matched to a gene: 4. The CDR3 spans 13 residues. CDR3 region: CASSSGQGWEQYF. The CDR3 DNA reads as TGTGCCAGCAGCTCGGGACAGGGGTGGGAGCAGTACTTC.

The chain recombines TRBV3-1 (or the pseudogene TRBV3-2) with TRBJ1-2, with 10 nucleotides matching TRBD1. From germline, CDR1 is LGHDT and CDR2 YNNKEL (reference sequence). This CDR3 contains 17 residues. Trimming took 0 bases from V and 3 from J; bases not matched to a gene: 7. CDR3 sequence (DNA): TGTGCCAGCAGCCAAGAAAAGGGACAGGGGATTCACTATGGCTACACCTTC. This translates into CASSQEKGQGIHYGYTF.

V and J are TRBV25-1 and TRBJ1-2; D perhaps matches TRBD1 (5 bases). Trimming left V 3 bases short and J 5 bases short, with 13 bases between. The germline gives CDR1 MGHDK, CDR2 SYGVNS. This CDR3 comprises 14 residues. The DNA for the CDR3 is TGTGCCAGCAGTGACTCGGGGAGGGGATATGGCTACACCTTC. It specifies CASSDSGRGYGYTF.